One sample yielded the 28 T cell receptor beta chains listed below, sequenced in a study of blood T cell repertoires in COVID-19. The assay was immunoSEQ multiplex PCR, and TCRdb's table has in-frame clones only and misses some. The table lists about 160,000 clones, approximately 84% of them singletons, with about 20% in the top ten. The sequencing input was peripheral blood. These receptors all come from an elderly woman with acute or convalescent COVID-19.

This sequence joins TRBV19 and TRBJ1-2; D gene ambiguous. V gave up 4 bases and J gave up 2 bases, with 14 bases separating them. Germline CDR1 is LNHDA and CDR2 is SQIVND (reference sequence). This CDR3 is 15 amino acids long. The CDR3: CASSSRSTVNYGYTF. Here the CDR3 DNA reads TGTGCCAGTAGTAGCCGTTCTACAGTGAACTATGGCTACACCTTC.

In its sample, this clone was seen a few times. This chain joins TRBV2 and TRBJ2-7; tentative D call: TRBD2 (6 bases). The length of the CDR3 is 13 residues. Germline CDR1 is SNHLY and CDR2 is FYNNEI. The V gene lost 8 bases and the J gene lost 2 bases, with 13 bases spanning the gap. The CDR3 here is CASVGGSTYEQYF. CDR3 DNA sequence: TGTGCCAGCGTGGGGGGTAGCACCTACGAGCAGTACTTC.

The chain has TRBV7-8 and TRBJ1-5; D not certain. The CDR3 runs 14 residues. Germline loops: CDR1 SGHVS, CDR2 FQNEAQ. Trimming cost V 5 bases and J 4 bases, with 12 bases left between them. CDR3 protein: CASSPSGGNQPQHF. The DNA of the CDR3 is TGTGCCAGCAGCCCCTCGGGTGGTAATCAGCCCCAGCATTTT.

The rearrangement links TRBV19 to TRBJ2-5; TRBD1 agrees at 12 bases. This CDR3 is 20 amino acids long. The germline V gene encodes CDR1 LNHDA and CDR2 SQIVND (reference sequence). With 4 bases clipped from V and 5 bases from J, the junction kept 20 bases outside the gene matches. Here the CDR3 reads CASSNAGRGPGQGAGETQYF. DNA of the CDR3: TGTGCCAGTAGTAATGCTGGGAGAGGACCGGGACAGGGGGCGGGGGAGACCCAGTACTTC.

J is TRBJ2-7 and V is TRBV5-5; TRBD1 might be the D (6 bases). This CDR3 is built from 14 residues. V shed 0 bases and J shed 2 bases, with 9 bases lying between them. Germline V gene lookup returns CDR1 SGHKS and CDR2 YYEKEE (reference sequence). The CDR3 loop reads CASSLGQETYEQYF. DNA for the CDR3: TGTGCCAGCAGCTTGGGACAGGAAACCTACGAGCAGTACTTC.

This chain uses TRBV10-3 with TRBJ1-2; 8 nucleotides match TRBD1. Per the germline V gene, CDR1 is ENHRY and CDR2 is SYGVKD. The CDR3 totals 14 residues. J lost 6 bases, V lost 0 bases, and 3 bases had no gene match. CDR3 residues: CAISESDRVHGYTF. For the CDR3, the DNA is TGTGCCATCAGTGAGTCGGACAGGGTCCATGGCTACACCTTC.

The V gene is TRBV10-3, the J gene TRBJ1-3; possibly TRBD1 for D (6 bases). The V gene's germline CDR1 is ENHRY and CDR2 SYGVKD. Trimming took 3 bases from V and 4 from J, leaving 19 bases between them. This CDR3 region has 17 residues. CDR3 bases: TGTGCCATCAGTGACCCCGGACAGTTCAGCTCCGGAAACACCATATATTTT. Translation: CAISDPGQFSSGNTIYF.

The rearrangement links TRBV9 to TRBJ2-2, with D unclear. V was cut by 0 bases and J by 0 bases, with 6 bases left in between. CDR1 is SGDLS, CDR2 YYNGEE, per germline. The CDR3 runs to 15 residues. Written as DNA, the CDR3 is TGTGCCAGCAGCGTAGGGCTAGCGAACACCGGGGAGCTGTTTTTT. Its protein product is CASSVGLANTGELFF.

V gene TRBV30 combines with J gene TRBJ1-6; tentative D call: TRBD1 (5 bases). This CDR3 has 16 residues. The V gene's germline CDR1 is GTSNPN and CDR2 SVGIG (reference sequence). V lost 2 bases to trimming and J lost 3 bases, with 14 bases between them. Here the CDR3 reads CAWSRGTGVYNSPLHF. The CDR3 coding sequence is TGTGCCTGGAGTCGTGGTACAGGAGTCTATAATTCACCCCTCCACTTT.

The rearrangement joins TRBV2 to TRBJ2-2; TRBD2 matches 13 bases. V dropped 7 bases and J dropped 1; count of bases not matched to a gene: 9. CDR3 length: 18 amino acids. Germline assignment: CDR1 SNHLY and CDR2 FYNNEI. The CDR3 DNA sequence: TGTGCCAGCACCCGAGGTACTAGCGGGAGGGTGAACACCGGGGAGCTGTTTTTT. Amino acid sequence: CASTRGTSGRVNTGELFF.

The chain combines TRBV10-3 with TRBJ2-7, with TRBD2 matching 7 bases. The CDR3 loop spans 15 amino acids. Trimming cost V 3 bases and J 0 bases; bases outside gene matches: 5. Germline V gives CDR1 ENHRY, CDR2 SYGVKD. The CDR3 region is CAISDPGTNSYEQYF. CDR3 nucleotides: TGTGCCATCAGTGATCCCGGGACTAACTCCTACGAGCAGTACTTC.

The DNA of the CDR3 is TGTGCCAGCAGTCGGGACAGTGGTCATCGCACAGATACGCAGTATTTT. It translates to CASSRDSGHRTDTQYF. V is TRBV27 and J is TRBJ2-3; 7 nucleotides agree with TRBD1. The CDR3 has 16 residues. Germline trimming cut 5 bases from V and 1 base from J; bases unmatched to any gene: 9. Germline-derived CDR1 and CDR2 are MNHEY and SMNVEV (reference sequence).

V gene TRBV6-5 combines with J gene TRBJ2-7, with TRBD2 identical over 10 bases. The germline V gene encodes CDR1 MNHEY and CDR2 SVGAGI. This CDR3 comprises 15 residues. V shed 5 bases, J shed 7 bases, and the junction held 11 bases outside the gene matches. CDR3 sequence (DNA): TGTGCCAGCAGTACCCGAGCGGGAGGGCCGGGGGAGCAGTACTTC. It yields the protein CASSTRAGGPGEQYF.

This clone was found a few times. This chain connects TRBV10-3 to TRBJ1-2; D is perhaps TRBD1 (6 bases). Deletions cut 4 bases from V and 2 bases from J, with 14 bases between. The CDR3 extends over 15 amino acids. The germline V gene encodes CDR1 ENHRY and CDR2 SYGVKD. CDR3 nucleotides: TGTGCCATCAGTGCAGGGGACGGGGAAAACTATGGCTACACCTTC. It codes for CAISAGDGENYGYTF.

V usage is TRBV18 and J usage is TRBJ1-6; maybe TRBD1 (5 bases). Trimming pared 2 bases from V and 8 bases from J, leaving 13 bases between. From germline, CDR1 is KGHSH and CDR2 LQKENI. The CDR3 sequence is 15 residues long. The CDR3 nucleotides are TGTGCCAGCTCACCATCTGGAGGGGCTGATTCACCCCTCCACTTT. It is translated as CASSPSGGADSPLHF.

The chain links TRBV25-1 to TRBJ2-1; D may be TRBD2 (6 bases). Looked up from germline, CDR1 is MGHDK and CDR2 is SYGVNS. V lost 5 bases and J lost 5, with 13 bases in between. CDR3 length: 14 amino acids. The CDR3 sequence: CASSKSGLDNEQFF. For the CDR3, the DNA is TGTGCCAGCAGTAAAAGCGGGCTTGACAATGAGCAGTTCTTC.

V is TRBV2 and J is TRBJ2-3; 7 bases line up with TRBD2. V was pared by 6 bases and J by 5 bases, with 11 bases of the junction left unmatched. The germline gives CDR1 SNHLY, CDR2 FYNNEI. This CDR3 contains 15 residues. The CDR3 coding sequence is TGTGCCAGCAGGGGAGGGACGGGTGATGGAGATACGCAGTATTTT. This gives the protein CASRGGTGDGDTQYF.

J is TRBJ1-2 and V is TRBV10-3; 7 nucleotides agree with TRBD1. The V segment lost 3 bases and the J segment 6 bases; nucleotides outside the gene matches: 4. This CDR3 is 13 amino acids long. The germline gives CDR1 ENHRY, CDR2 SYGVKD. The CDR3 DNA reads as TGTGCCATCAGTGATAAAACAGGGGATGGCTACACCTTC. Amino acids: CAISDKTGDGYTF.

V is TRBV6-1 and J is TRBJ2-1, with 10 bases fitting TRBD2. The germline CDR1 and CDR2 sequences are MNHNS and SASEGT. There are 17 residues in the CDR3. The V segment lost 3 bases and the J segment 6 bases; nucleotides outside the gene matches: 11. This CDR3 is CASSEPRVKREGNEQFF. CDR3 coding DNA: TGTGCCAGCAGTGAGCCGAGAGTGAAGCGGGAGGGCAATGAGCAGTTCTTC.

This chain links TRBV30 with TRBJ2-3; a possible D gene is TRBD2 (5 bases). Trimming shortened V by 5 bases and J by 2 bases, and 14 bases separated the two germline ends. This CDR3 region has 14 residues. Germline CDR1 reads GTSNPN; CDR2 reads SVGIG (reference sequence). In DNA, the CDR3 is TGTGCCTGGGGTCTAGCCTCTATCACAGATACGCAGTATTTT. It is translated as CAWGLASITDTQYF.

This rearrangement joins TRBV7-9 to TRBJ1-4; D is unclear. Trimming took off 4 bases at V and 4 bases at J, with 7 bases between the two ends. Germline CDR1 and CDR2: SEHNR and FQNEAQ (reference sequence). This CDR3 is built from 13 residues. The CDR3 loop reads CASSSRNNEKLFF. For the CDR3, the DNA is TGTGCCAGCAGCTCGAGAAATAATGAAAAACTGTTTTTT.

V and J are TRBV18 and TRBJ2-3; TRBD1 agrees at 11 bases. V trimming: 2 bases; J trimming: 5 bases; junction bases outside the gene matches: 6. The CDR3 sequence is 16 residues long. Germline CDR1 and CDR2: KGHSH and LQKENI. CDR3 amino acids: CASSPTVGTGGDTQYF. The CDR3 nucleotides are TGTGCCAGCTCACCAACCGTCGGGACAGGGGGAGATACGCAGTATTTT.

The chain links TRBV7-6 to TRBJ1-1; TRBD1 matches 8 bases. The CDR3 runs to 16 residues. V was pared by 4 bases and J by 3 bases, with 10 bases of the junction left unmatched. Germline V gene sequence: CDR1 SGHVS, CDR2 FNYEAQ. Here the CDR3 DNA reads TGTGCCAGCAGCTCCGGACAGGGCTATTGGGACACTGAAGCTTTCTTT. Its protein product is CASSSGQGYWDTEAFF.

This clone was counted a single time. This rearrangement joins TRBV7-2 to TRBJ2-4; D unresolved. In germline, CDR1 is SGHTA, CDR2 FQGNSA. The CDR3 is 13 amino acids. V dropped 2 bases and J dropped 6 bases, with 8 bases sitting between them. The CDR3: CASSLTQLNIQYF. DNA for the CDR3: TGTGCCAGCAGCTTAACACAGTTAAACATTCAGTACTTC. Full variable domain (remainder filled in from reference TRBV7-2 and TRBJ2-4): GAGVSQSPSNKVTEKGKDVELRCDPISGHTALYWYRQSLGQGLEFLIYFQGNSAPDKSGLPSDRFSAERTGGSVSTLTIQRTQQEDSAVYLCASSLTQLNIQYFGAGTRLSVL.

The CDR3 nucleotides read TGTGCCAGCAGTTTTTCCTCGGACTTGGATAATTCACCCCTCCACTTT. Amino acids: CASSFSSDLDNSPLHF. The chain combines TRBV27 with TRBJ1-6; D call uncertain. This CDR3 is built from 16 residues. Trimming shortened V by 3 bases and J by 5 bases, and 14 bases separated the two germline ends. Germline V gene data show CDR1 as MNHEY and CDR2 as SMNVEV (reference sequence).

The gene calls are TRBV19 and TRBJ2-1; possible D gene TRBD1, 7 bases. The CDR3 length is 15 residues. CDR1 LNHDA and CDR2 SQIVND come from the germline V gene (reference sequence). The V gene lost 9 bases and the J gene lost 4 bases, with 19 bases spanning the gap. Here the CDR3 DNA reads TGTGCCAGCAGGGGGGCAGCGGACGGGTACAATGAGCAGTTCTTC. This translates into CASRGAADGYNEQFF.

V gene TRBV29-1 combines with J gene TRBJ2-7; TRBD1 is a possible D gene (5 bases). V was trimmed by 4 bases and J by 2 bases, leaving 9 bases between them. The CDR3 consists of 12 residues. Germline V gives CDR1 SQVTM, CDR2 ANQGSEA. The DNA of the CDR3 is TGCAGCGTTGGGGGCAGTCCCTACGAGCAGTACTTC. Translating it yields CSVGGSPYEQYF.

The genes are TRBV6-1 and TRBJ2-5; 8 bases match TRBD1. CDR1 is MNHNS, CDR2 SASEGT, per germline. V shed 0 bases, J shed 5 bases, and the junction held 5 bases outside the gene matches. CDR3 length: 15 residues. CDR3 bases: TGTGCCAGCAGTGAAGCGGACAGGGACTGGGAGACCCAGTACTTC. It translates to CASSEADRDWETQYF.